This entry describes one TCR beta chain. Its antigen is undetermined. These data come from a study of siplizumab effects on memory and regulatory T cells. The ends lost 1 base at V and 5 bases at J; junction bases unmatched: 5. The germline V gene encodes CDR1 WNHNN and CDR2 SYGVQD (reference sequence). The length of the CDR3 is 14 residues. Overall study findings and caveats: The study did not confirm that proliferating Tregs from siplizumab cultures were suppressive. No more than a minor fraction of alloreactive clones could be traced back to unstimulated subsets. About 80-96% of proliferating CD4+ or CD8+ clones had no assignable naive or memory phenotype.

Assay used: immunoSEQ multiplex PCR; TCRdb lists only in-frame clones, some missing. In the table there are 70,000 to 95,000 clones, roughly 93% of which are singletons. V is TRBV10-1 and J is TRBJ2-7, with TRBD1 matching 7 bases. Sequenced material: CD8+ T cells sorted from blood. The source is a human donor in good health. This chain's CDR3 is CASSEWGQNDEQYF. The CDR3 nucleotides read TGCGCCAGCAGTGAGTGGGGACAGAACGACGAGCAGTACTTC.